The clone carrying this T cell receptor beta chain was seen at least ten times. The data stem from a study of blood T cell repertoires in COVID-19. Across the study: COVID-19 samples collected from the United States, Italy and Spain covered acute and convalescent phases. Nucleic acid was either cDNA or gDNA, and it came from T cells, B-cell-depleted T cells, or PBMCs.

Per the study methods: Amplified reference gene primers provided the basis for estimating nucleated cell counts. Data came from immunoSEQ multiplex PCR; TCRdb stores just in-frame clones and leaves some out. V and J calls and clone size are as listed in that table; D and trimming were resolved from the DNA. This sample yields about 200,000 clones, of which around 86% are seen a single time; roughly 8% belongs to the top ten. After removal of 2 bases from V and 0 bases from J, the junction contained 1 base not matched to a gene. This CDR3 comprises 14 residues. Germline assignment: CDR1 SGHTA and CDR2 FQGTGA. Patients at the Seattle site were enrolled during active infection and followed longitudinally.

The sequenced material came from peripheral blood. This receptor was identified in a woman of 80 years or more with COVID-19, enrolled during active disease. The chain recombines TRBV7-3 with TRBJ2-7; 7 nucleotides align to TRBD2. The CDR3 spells CASSLASGSYEQYF. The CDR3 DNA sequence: TGTGCCAGCAGCTTAGCTAGCGGCTCCTACGAGCAGTACTTC. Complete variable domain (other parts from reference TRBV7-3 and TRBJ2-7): GAGVSQTPSNKVTEKGKYVELRCDPISGHTALYWYRQSLGQGPEFLIYFQGTGAADDSGLPNDRFFAVRPEGSVSTLKIQRTERGDSAVYLCASSLASGSYEQYFGPGTRLTVT.